A single sample gave rise to the 22 T cell receptor beta chains below, sequenced in a study of T cells in localized non-small cell lung cancer. Clones were sequenced by immunoSEQ multiplex PCR, and TCRdb holds only the in-frame ones, with some missing. Counted here are some 15,000 clones, 75% to 90% occurring once; the ten biggest clones make up roughly a quarter. Sequenced here: peripheral blood, sampled before any cancer treatment. The origin of the receptors is a female donor at least 60 years old with stage I squamous cell lung carcinoma.

This clone was seen a handful of times. V is TRBV9 and J is TRBJ1-1; 11 nucleotides align to TRBD1. Trimming cost V 0 bases and J 5 bases; bases outside gene matches: 6. This CDR3 contains 16 residues. The germline gives CDR1 SGDLS, CDR2 YYNGEE. The CDR3 bases are TGTGCCAGCAGCGTAGCGGGACAGGGGGTGTATACTGAAGCTTTCTTT. It translates to CASSVAGQGVYTEAFF.

The V and J genes are TRBV2 and TRBJ2-7; 8 nucleotides align to TRBD2. The V gene's germline CDR1 is SNHLY and CDR2 FYNNEI. This CDR3 has 13 residues. After removal of 5 bases from V and 5 bases from J, the junction contained 5 bases not matched to a gene. This CDR3 is CASSSSGYNEQYF. The CDR3 DNA sequence: TGTGCCAGCAGTTCTAGCGGGTATAACGAGCAGTACTTC.

The genes are TRBV6-6 and TRBJ2-7, with 7 bases matching TRBD1. CDR1 and CDR2 (germline): MNHNY, SVGAGI (reference sequence). Trimming at V came to 6 bases and at J to 2 bases, leaving 7 bases not matched to a gene. CDR3 length: 14 amino acids. The CDR3 reads CASRQPGQTYEQYF. The CDR3 bases are TGTGCCAGCAGGCAACCGGGACAGACCTACGAGCAGTACTTC.

The chain is built from TRBV5-1 and TRBJ2-3; 10 bases fit TRBD1. The V and J ends lost 4 bases and 5 bases, in that order; junction bases with no gene match: 7. The germline gives CDR1 SGHRS, CDR2 YFSETQ. This CDR3 region has 15 residues. The CDR3 bases are TGCGCCAGCAGCACGACAGGGGGCATCCGAGATACGCAGTATTTT. Amino acids: CASSTTGGIRDTQYF.

CDR3 residues: CASSYSSNQPQHF. The CDR3 nucleotides are TGTGCCAGCAGTTACTCGAGCAATCAGCCCCAGCATTTT. The V call is TRBV6-5, the J call TRBJ1-5, with D hard to call. Trimming shortened V by 0 bases and J by 1 base, and 1 base separated the two germline ends. The CDR3 consists of 13 residues. In germline, CDR1 is MNHEY, CDR2 SVGAGI.

This clone was seen a handful of times. The chain combines TRBV4-1 with TRBJ2-7; D is ambiguous. Germline CDR1 reads MGHRA; CDR2 reads YSYEKL. The CDR3 is 17 residues long. Deletions cut 0 bases from V and 2 bases from J, with 17 bases between. CDR3 DNA: TGCGCCAGCAGCCAAGAGTCGAGCTGGGGTTTAACCTACGAGCAGTACTTC. It is translated as CASSQESSWGLTYEQYF.

The chain joins TRBV20-1 to TRBJ1-1; the D is unclear. From germline, CDR1 is DFQATT and CDR2 SNEGSKA (reference sequence). V was cut by 5 bases and J by 1 base, with 5 bases left in between. The CDR3 spans 11 residues. This CDR3 reads CSASTNTEAFF. The CDR3 DNA reads TGCAGTGCTTCAACGAACACTGAAGCTTTCTTT.

The chain combines TRBV5-8 with TRBJ2-3, with D hard to call. V shed 0 bases and J shed 7 bases, with 12 bases lying between them. From germline, CDR1 is SGHTS and CDR2 YDEGEE. The CDR3 is made up of 14 amino acids. The CDR3 reads CASSLGTSVYTQYF. For the CDR3, the DNA is TGTGCCAGCAGCTTGGGGACCAGCGTATATACGCAGTATTTT.

This clone was seen only a few times. The CDR3 spells CSASPRNEQFF. The CDR3 DNA reads as TGCAGTGCTAGCCCACGCAATGAGCAGTTCTTC. V is TRBV20-1 and J is TRBJ2-1; D call uncertain. CDR3 length: 11 amino acids. The germline V and J ends were trimmed by 3 bases and 6 bases, with 6 bases remaining between them. The V gene's germline CDR1 is DFQATT and CDR2 SNEGSKA (reference sequence).

The chain is built from TRBV6-4 and TRBJ1-5; D is possibly TRBD1 (5 bases). The CDR3 is made up of 15 amino acids. Trimming removed 4 bases from V and 4 bases from J, with 14 bases in between. Germline-derived CDR1 and CDR2 are MRHNA and SNTAGT. CDR3 in amino acids: CASSASSQGNQPQHF. DNA of the CDR3: TGTGCCAGCAGTGCCTCCTCCCAGGGTAATCAGCCCCAGCATTTT.

This rearrangement joins TRBV7-3 to TRBJ2-2; TRBD1 agrees at 8 bases. V dropped 1 base and J dropped 6; count of bases not matched to a gene: 7. Germline CDR1 reads SGHTA; CDR2 reads FQGTGA. The CDR3 loop spans 16 amino acids. The CDR3: CASSLNGQGIAGELFF. In nucleotides, the CDR3 is TGTGCCAGCAGCTTAAATGGACAGGGTATCGCCGGGGAGCTGTTTTTT.

This sequence joins TRBV5-6 and TRBJ2-3; perhaps TRBD2 as D (6 bases). Looked up from germline, CDR1 is SGHDT and CDR2 is YYEEEE. Trimming left V 0 bases short and J 2 bases short, with 16 bases between. The CDR3 has 17 residues. CDR3 nucleotide sequence: TGTGCCAGCAGCTTGGGTGGGAGTAGCGGCCCCACAGATACGCAGTATTTT. It yields the protein CASSLGGSSGPTDTQYF.

With regard to this clone: Compared with germline, one end of the junction differs, possibly owing to a read error. This chain joins TRBV29-1 and TRBJ1-2; possibly TRBD1 for D (6 bases). In germline, CDR1 is SQVTM, CDR2 ANQGSEA. This CDR3 has 13 residues. CDR3 in DNA: TGCAGCGTCTTTCAGGGGTCTAACTTTGGCTACACCTTC. It translates to CSVFQGSNFGYTF. The full variable domain, rest sourced from reference TRBV29-1 and TRBJ1-2, is SAVISQKPSRDICQRGTSLTIQCQVDSQVTMMFWYRQQPGQSLTLIATANQGSEATYESGFVIDKFPISRPNLTFSTLTVSNMSPEDSSIYLCSVFQGSNFGYTFGSGTRLTVV.

This clone occurred once. The V call is TRBV9, the J call TRBJ1-1, with D possibly matching TRBD1 (5 bases). This CDR3 has 14 residues. V lost 2 bases, J lost 5 bases, and 13 bases lay in between. Germline V CDR1 and CDR2: SGDLS, YYNGEE. The CDR3 DNA is TGTGCCAGCAGCGTCGACAGTTTAGGAACTGAAGCTTTCTTT. Translated, it gives CASSVDSLGTEAFF. Based on the CDR3 plus reference TRBV9 and TRBJ1-1, the full variable domain is DSGVTQTPKHLITATGQRVTLRCSPRSGDLSVYWYQQSLDQGLQFLIQYYNGEERAKGNILERFSAQQFPDLHSELNLSSLELGDSALYFCASSVDSLGTEAFFGQGTRLTVV.

The rearrangement joins TRBV2 to TRBJ2-2, with D perhaps TRBD1 (5 bases). Deletions cut 5 bases from V and 1 base from J, with 8 bases between. CDR3 size: 14 residues. Germline lookup yields CDR1 SNHLY and CDR2 FYNNEI. In DNA, the CDR3 is TGTGCCAGCAGTCTCGACAGGAACACCGGGGAGCTGTTTTTT. The encoded protein is CASSLDRNTGELFF.

This clone was counted a single time. The rearrangement joins TRBV7-2 to TRBJ1-2; D is uncertain. V dropped 4 bases and J dropped 2 bases, with 8 bases sitting between them. The CDR3 totals 13 residues. From germline, CDR1 is SGHTA and CDR2 FQGNSA. DNA for the CDR3: TGTGCCAGCAGCTCCTCACCCAACTATGGCTACACCTTC. Translating it yields CASSSSPNYGYTF.

The chain joins TRBV19 to TRBJ1-2; 7 bases match TRBD1. The CDR3 spans 13 residues. The germline CDR1 and CDR2 sequences are LNHDA and SQIVND (reference sequence). The trim removed 4 bases at V and 6 bases at J, leaving 5 bases unmatched. Here the CDR3 DNA reads TGTGCCAGTAGTAACAGGGGAGTGGATGGCTACACCTTC. Encoded protein: CASSNRGVDGYTF.

V is TRBV6-5 and J is TRBJ2-1; tentative D call: TRBD2 (6 bases). Trimming left V 5 bases short and J 6 bases short, with 14 bases between. Per the germline V gene, CDR1 is MNHEY and CDR2 is SVGAGI. The CDR3 consists of 14 residues. The CDR3, as DNA: TGTGCCAGCAGTCCCAATTTCGGGGGCAATGAGCAGTTCTTC. Translated, it gives CASSPNFGGNEQFF.

V is TRBV5-1 and J is TRBJ2-5; 8 nucleotides align to TRBD2. CDR3 length equals 16 residues. J was trimmed by 3 bases and V by 6 bases; bases with no gene match: 13. Germline V gene sequence: CDR1 SGHRS, CDR2 YFSETQ. The CDR3 region is CASNVLPGGPEETQYF. CDR3 DNA sequence: TGCGCCAGCAATGTACTGCCGGGAGGGCCGGAAGAGACCCAGTACTTC. The full variable domain, in which reference TRBV5-1 and TRBJ2-5 provide the parts outside the CDR3, is KAGVTQTPRYLIKTRGQQVTLSCSPISGHRSVSWYQQTPGQGLQFLFEYFSETQRNKGNFPGRFSGRQFSNSRSEMNVSTLELGDSALYLCASNVLPGGPEETQYFGPGTRLLVL.

The chain uses TRBV5-6 and TRBJ1-2; the match to TRBD1 covers 8 bases. Germline V gives CDR1 SGHDT, CDR2 YYEEEE. After removal of 4 bases from V and 5 bases from J, the junction contained 13 bases not matched to a gene. The CDR3 extends over 16 amino acids. The CDR3: CASSRGTGTRRYGYTF. Here the CDR3 DNA reads TGTGCCAGCAGCCGAGGGACAGGAACAAGACGGTATGGCTACACCTTC. The full variable domain, rest sourced from reference TRBV5-6 and TRBJ1-2, is DAGVTQSPTHLIKTRGQQVTLRCSPKSGHDTVSWYQQALGQGPQFIFQYYEEEERQRGNFPDRFSGHQFPNYSSELNVNALLLGDSALYLCASSRGTGTRRYGYTFGSGTRLTVV.

The J gene is TRBJ1-6, the V gene TRBV5-4, with D unresolved. CDR1 is SGHNT, CDR2 YYREEE, per germline (reference sequence). The CDR3 loop spans 15 amino acids. Trimming took off 3 bases at V and 0 bases at J, with 7 bases between the two ends. CDR3 coding DNA: TGTGCCAGCAGCTCTGGGATCTCCTATAATTCACCCCTCCACTTT. This encodes CASSSGISYNSPLHF. The full variable domain, rest sourced from reference TRBV5-4 and TRBJ1-6, is ETGVTQSPTHLIKTRGQQVTLRCSSQSGHNTVSWYQQALGQGPQFIFQYYREEENGRGNFPPRFSGLQFPNYSSELNVNALELDDSALYLCASSSGISYNSPLHFGNGTRLTVT.

V is TRBV29-1 and J is TRBJ1-5; no firm D call. The CDR3 length is 13 residues. V shed 4 bases and J shed 5 bases, with 12 bases lying between them. Germline CDR1 is SQVTM and CDR2 is ANQGSEA. CDR3 residues: CSVASRPDQPQHF. The DNA of the CDR3 is TGCAGCGTTGCCTCAAGGCCGGATCAGCCCCAGCATTTT.